The T cell receptor beta chain under discussion was sequenced for a study of T cell repertoires in cytomegalovirus infection (dated 2019 in TCRdb). Looking at the study overall: Because public TCR beta signatures pointed to carriage of CMV infection together with the matching HLA type, the HLA type of each donor mattered for the analysis. Broader findings and caveats from the paper: The ex vivo response was dominated by HLA-C-restricted CMV-specific TCR beta clonotypes, which also provided the single most frequent clonotype in two of eight donors. In both this cohort and an independent approximately 370-donor cohort, the cumulative frequency of public TCR beta family members distinguished carriers of CMV infection plus the relevant HLA type.

Ten or more counts support this clonotype. The antigen it binds to is not known. Qualities for individual bases were not recorded, and no much larger clone is one base off. The CDR3 covers 17 residues, taking in both the cysteine and the phenylalanine. Kept here is only the CDR3 DNA, which spans 51 bases and is read in frame from base 1. Per the germline V gene, SGHTA is the CDR1 and FQGNSA is the CDR2. V loses 2 bases at its end and J loses 6 bases; junction bases beyond the gene matches: 9. Sequencing was carried out with an Illumina HiSeq 1500. TCRdb reprocessing: public reads trimmed at Q25 with fastp, clones called with MiXCR, in-frame beta chains kept. A single entry per CDR3 protein holds the most common genes and DNA from its merged rows. The table for this sample lists around 260,000 distinct CDR3 sequences; approximately 9% of them were counted only once. Together, the top ten hold around 16% of the sample.

The clonotype comes from a human donor in good health (CMV status not recorded). Some clones in this sample may be carry-over from other donors' samples. The chain couples TRBV7-2 to TRBJ2-2, with 10 bases matching TRBD2. Material for sequencing was PBMCs. The DNA reads as follows: TGTGCCAGCAGCTTACTAGCGGGAGAAAGTAATCCCGGGGAGCTGTTTTTT. It encodes CASSLLAGESNPGELFF. Where the CDR3 stops, the reference TRBV7-2 and TRBJ2-2 genes take over; the full variable domain is GAGVSQSPSNKVTEKGKDVELRCDPISGHTALYWYRQSLGQGLEFLIYFQGNSAPDKSGLPSDRFSAERTGGSVSTLTIQRTQQEDSAVYLCASSLLAGESNPGELFFGEGSRLTVL.